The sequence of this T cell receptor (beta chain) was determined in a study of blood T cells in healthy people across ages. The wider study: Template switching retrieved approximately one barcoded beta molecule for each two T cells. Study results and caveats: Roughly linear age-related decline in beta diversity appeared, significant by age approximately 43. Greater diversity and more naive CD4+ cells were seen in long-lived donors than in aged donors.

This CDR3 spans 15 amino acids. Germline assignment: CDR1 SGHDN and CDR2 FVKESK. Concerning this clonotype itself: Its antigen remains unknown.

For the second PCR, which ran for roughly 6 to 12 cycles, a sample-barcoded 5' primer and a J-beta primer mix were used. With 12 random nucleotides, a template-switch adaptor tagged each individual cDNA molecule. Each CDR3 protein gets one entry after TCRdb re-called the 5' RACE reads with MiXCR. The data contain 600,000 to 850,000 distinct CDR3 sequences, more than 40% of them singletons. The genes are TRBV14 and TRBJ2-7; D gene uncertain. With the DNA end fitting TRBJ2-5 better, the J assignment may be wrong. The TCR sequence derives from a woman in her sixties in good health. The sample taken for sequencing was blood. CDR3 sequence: CASSQHERVRETQYF. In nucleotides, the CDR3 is TGTGCCAGCAGCCAACACGAACGAGTAAGGGAGACCCAGTACTTC.